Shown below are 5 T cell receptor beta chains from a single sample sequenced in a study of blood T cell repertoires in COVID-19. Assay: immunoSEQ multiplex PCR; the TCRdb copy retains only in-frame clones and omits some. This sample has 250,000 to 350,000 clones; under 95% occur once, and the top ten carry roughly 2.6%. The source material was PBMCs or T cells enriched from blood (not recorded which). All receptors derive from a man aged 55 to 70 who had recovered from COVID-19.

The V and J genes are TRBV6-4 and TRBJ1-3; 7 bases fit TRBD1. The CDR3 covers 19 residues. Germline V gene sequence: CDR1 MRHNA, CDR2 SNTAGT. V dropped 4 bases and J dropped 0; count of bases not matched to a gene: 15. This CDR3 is CASSGGVGQAPYSGNTIYF. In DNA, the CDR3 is TGTGCCAGCAGTGGGGGGGTCGGACAGGCACCTTACTCTGGAAACACCATATATTTT.

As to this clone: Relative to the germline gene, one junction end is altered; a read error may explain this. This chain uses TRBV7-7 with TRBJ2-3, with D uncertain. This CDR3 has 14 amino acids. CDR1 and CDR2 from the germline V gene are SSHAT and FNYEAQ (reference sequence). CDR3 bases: TGTGCTAGCAGCAAAAGCGAAAACACAGATACGCAGTATTTT. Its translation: CASSKSENTDTQYF.

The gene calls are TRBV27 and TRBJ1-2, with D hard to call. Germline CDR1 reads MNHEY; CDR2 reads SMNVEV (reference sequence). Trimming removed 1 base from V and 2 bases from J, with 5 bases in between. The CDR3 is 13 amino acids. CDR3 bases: TGTGCCAGCAGTTTATACAGCAACTATGGCTACACCTTC. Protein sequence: CASSLYSNYGYTF.

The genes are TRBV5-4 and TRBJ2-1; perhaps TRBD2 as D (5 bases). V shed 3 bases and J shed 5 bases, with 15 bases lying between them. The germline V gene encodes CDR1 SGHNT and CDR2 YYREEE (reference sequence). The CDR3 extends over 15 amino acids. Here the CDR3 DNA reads TGTGCCAGCAGCTCGAGACTACGGGAACACAATGAGCAGTTCTTC. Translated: CASSSRLREHNEQFF.

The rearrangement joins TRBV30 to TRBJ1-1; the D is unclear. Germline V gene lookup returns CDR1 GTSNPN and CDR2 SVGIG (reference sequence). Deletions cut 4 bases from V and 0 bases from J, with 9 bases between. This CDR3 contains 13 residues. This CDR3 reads CAWNAGMNTEAFF. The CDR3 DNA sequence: TGTGCCTGGAACGCAGGCATGAACACTGAAGCTTTCTTT.